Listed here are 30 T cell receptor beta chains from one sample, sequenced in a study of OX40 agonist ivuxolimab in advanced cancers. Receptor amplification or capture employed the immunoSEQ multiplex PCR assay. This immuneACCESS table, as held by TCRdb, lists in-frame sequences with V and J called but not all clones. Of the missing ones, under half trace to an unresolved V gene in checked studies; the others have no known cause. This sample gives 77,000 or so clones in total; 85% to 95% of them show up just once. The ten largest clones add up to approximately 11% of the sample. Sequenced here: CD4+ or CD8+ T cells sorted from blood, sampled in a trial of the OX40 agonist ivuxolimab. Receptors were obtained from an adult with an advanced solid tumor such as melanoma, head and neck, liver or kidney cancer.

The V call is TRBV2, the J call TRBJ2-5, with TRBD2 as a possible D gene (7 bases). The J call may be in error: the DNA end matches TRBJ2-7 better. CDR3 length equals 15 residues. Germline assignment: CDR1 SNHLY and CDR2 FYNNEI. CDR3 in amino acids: CASKGAGGPPVEQYF. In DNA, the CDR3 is TGTGCCAGCAAAGGGGCCGGGGGGCCGCCCGTCGAGCAGTACTTC.

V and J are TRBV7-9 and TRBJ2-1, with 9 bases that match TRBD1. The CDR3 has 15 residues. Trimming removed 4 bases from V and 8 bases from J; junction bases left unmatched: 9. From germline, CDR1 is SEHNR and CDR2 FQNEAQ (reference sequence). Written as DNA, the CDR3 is TGTGCCAGCAGCTGGGCGGGACAGGGACAATATGAGCAGTTCTTC. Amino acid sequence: CASSWAGQGQYEQFF.

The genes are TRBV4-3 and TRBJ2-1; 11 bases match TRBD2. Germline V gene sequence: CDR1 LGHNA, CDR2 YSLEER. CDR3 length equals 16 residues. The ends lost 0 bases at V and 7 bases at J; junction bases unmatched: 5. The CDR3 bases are TGCGCCAGCAGCCAAGATTATAGCGGGGGGGTAAATGAGCAGTTCTTC. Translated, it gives CASSQDYSGGVNEQFF.

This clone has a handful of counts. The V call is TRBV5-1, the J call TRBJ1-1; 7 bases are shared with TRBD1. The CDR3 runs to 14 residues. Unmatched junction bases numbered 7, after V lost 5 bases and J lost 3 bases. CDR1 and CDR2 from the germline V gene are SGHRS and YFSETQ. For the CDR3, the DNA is TGCGCCAGCAGATTAGGGGGCTCGGACACTGAAGCTTTCTTT. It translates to CASRLGGSDTEAFF. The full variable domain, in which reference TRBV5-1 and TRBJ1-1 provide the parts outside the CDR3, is KAGVTQTPRYLIKTRGQQVTLSCSPISGHRSVSWYQQTPGQGLQFLFEYFSETQRNKGNFPGRFSGRQFSNSRSEMNVSTLELGDSALYLCASRLGGSDTEAFFGQGTRLTVV.

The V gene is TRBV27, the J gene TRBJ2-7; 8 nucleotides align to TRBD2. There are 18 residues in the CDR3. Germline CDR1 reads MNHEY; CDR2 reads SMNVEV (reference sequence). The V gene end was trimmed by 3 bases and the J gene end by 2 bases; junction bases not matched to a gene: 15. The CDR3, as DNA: TGTGCCAGCAGTTTCGGTGTACCGTCCGGCGGGGGGACCTACGAGCAGTACTTC. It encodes CASSFGVPSGGGTYEQYF.

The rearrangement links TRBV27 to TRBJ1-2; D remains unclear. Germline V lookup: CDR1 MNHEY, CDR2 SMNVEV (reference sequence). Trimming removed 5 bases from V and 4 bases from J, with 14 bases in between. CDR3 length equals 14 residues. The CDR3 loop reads CASSPLTTPYGYTF. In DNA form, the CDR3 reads TGTGCCAGCAGTCCCCTTACAACACCCTATGGCTACACCTTC.

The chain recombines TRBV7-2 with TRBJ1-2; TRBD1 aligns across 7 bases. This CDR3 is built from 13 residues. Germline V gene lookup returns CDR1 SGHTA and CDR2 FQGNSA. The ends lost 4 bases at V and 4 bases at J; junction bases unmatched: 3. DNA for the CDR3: TGTGCCAGCAGCTCCTGGGACAGCTATGGCTACACCTTC. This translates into CASSSWDSYGYTF.

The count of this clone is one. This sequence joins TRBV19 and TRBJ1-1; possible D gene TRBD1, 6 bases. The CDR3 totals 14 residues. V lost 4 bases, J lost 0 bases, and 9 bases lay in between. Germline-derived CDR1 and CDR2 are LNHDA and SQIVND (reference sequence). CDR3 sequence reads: CASSSGQLNTEAFF. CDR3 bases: TGTGCCAGTAGTAGCGGACAGCTGAACACTGAAGCTTTCTTT.

The CDR3 DNA reads as TGTGCCAGCAGCTTGGCGGCTGTTGCTGGAAACACCATATATTTT. It translates to CASSLAAVAGNTIYF. The J gene is TRBJ1-3, the V gene TRBV5-6; the D is unclear. V lost 0 bases and J 2 bases, leaving 9 bases between the germline ends. This CDR3 is 15 amino acids long. Germline CDR1 is SGHDT and CDR2 is YYEEEE.

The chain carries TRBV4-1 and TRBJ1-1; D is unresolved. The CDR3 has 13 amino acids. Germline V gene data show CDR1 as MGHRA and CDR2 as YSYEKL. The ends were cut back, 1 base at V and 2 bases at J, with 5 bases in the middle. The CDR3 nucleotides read TGCGCCAGCAGCCAAGGGGCTAACACTGAAGCTTTCTTT. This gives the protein CASSQGANTEAFF.

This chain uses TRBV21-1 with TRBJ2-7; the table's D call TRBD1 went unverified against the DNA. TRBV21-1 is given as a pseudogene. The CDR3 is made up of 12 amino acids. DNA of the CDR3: TGTGCCGGAACGACAGGGGACTACGAGCAGTACTTC. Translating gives CAGTTGDYEQYF.

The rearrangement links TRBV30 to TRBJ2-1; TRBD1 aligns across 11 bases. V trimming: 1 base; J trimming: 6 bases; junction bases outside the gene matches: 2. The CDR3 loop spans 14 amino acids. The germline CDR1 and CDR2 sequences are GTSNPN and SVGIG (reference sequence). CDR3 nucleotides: TGTGCCTGGAGTGCGGGACAGGGGGTCAATGAGCAGTTCTTC. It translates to CAWSAGQGVNEQFF.

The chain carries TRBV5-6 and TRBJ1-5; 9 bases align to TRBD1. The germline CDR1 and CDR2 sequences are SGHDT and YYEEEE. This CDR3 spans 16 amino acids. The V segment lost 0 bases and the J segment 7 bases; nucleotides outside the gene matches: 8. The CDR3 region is CASSLGVQGAGQPQHF. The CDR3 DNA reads TGTGCCAGCAGCTTGGGAGTACAGGGGGCAGGACAGCCCCAGCATTTT. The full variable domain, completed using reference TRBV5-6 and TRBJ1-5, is DAGVTQSPTHLIKTRGQQVTLRCSPKSGHDTVSWYQQALGQGPQFIFQYYEEEERQRGNFPDRFSGHQFPNYSSELNVNALLLGDSALYLCASSLGVQGAGQPQHFGDGTRLSIL.

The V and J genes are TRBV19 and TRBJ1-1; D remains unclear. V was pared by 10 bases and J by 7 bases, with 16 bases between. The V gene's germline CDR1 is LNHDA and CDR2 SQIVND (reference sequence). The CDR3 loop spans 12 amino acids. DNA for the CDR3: TGTGCCACTGTCTGGGCCCTCAATGAAGCTTTCTTT. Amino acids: CATVWALNEAFF.

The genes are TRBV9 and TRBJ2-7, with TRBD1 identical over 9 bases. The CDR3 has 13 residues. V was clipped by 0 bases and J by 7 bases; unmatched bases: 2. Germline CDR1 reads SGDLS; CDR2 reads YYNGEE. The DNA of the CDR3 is TGTGCCAGCAGCGTAGGGACAGGGGTGGAGCAGTACTTC. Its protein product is CASSVGTGVEQYF.

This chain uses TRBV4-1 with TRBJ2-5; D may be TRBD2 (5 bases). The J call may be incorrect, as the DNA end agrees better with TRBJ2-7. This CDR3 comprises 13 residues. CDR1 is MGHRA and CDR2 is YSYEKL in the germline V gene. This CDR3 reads CASSQREPFEQYF. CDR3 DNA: TGCGCCAGCAGCCAAAGGGAGCCGTTCGAGCAGTACTTC.

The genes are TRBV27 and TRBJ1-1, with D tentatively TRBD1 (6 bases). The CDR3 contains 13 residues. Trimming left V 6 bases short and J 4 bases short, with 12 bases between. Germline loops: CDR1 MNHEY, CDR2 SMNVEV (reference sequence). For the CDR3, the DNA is TGTGCCAGCAGCCCCACAGGGATCACTGAAGCTTTCTTT. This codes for CASSPTGITEAFF.

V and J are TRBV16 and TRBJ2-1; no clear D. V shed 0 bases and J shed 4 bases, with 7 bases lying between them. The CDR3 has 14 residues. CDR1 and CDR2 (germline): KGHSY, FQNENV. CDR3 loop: CASSQSGRYNEQFF. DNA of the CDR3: TGTGCCAGCAGCCAATCGGGCAGGTACAATGAGCAGTTCTTC.

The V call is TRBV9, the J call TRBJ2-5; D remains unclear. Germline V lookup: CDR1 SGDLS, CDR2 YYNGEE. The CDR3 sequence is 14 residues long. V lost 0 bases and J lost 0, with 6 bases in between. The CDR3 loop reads CASSVEADQETQYF. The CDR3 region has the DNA TGTGCCAGCAGCGTAGAGGCAGACCAAGAGACCCAGTACTTC.

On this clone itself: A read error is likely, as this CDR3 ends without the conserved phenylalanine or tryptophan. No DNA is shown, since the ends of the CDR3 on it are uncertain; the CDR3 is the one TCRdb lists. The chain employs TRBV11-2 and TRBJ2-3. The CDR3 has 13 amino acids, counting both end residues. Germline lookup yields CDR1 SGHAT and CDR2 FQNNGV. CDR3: CASSLETLAPDLI.

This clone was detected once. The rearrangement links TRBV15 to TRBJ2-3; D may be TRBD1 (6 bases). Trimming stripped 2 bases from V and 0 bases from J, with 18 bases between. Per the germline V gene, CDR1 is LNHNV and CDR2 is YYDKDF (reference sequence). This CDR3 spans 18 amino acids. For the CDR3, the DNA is TGTGCCACCAGCAGACTACCGAGGGGGTCTATTAGCACAGATACGCAGTATTTT. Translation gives CATSRLPRGSISTDTQYF.

This chain's CDR3 is CASSARDAGDTGELFF. For the CDR3, the DNA is TGTGCCAGCAGCGCTAGGGACGCCGGGGACACCGGGGAGCTGTTTTTT. The chain carries TRBV13 and TRBJ2-2; TRBD1 or TRBD2 may be the D gene (5 bases each). In germline, CDR1 is PRHDT, CDR2 FYEKMQ (reference sequence). Deletions cut 5 bases from V and 3 bases from J, with 16 bases between. CDR3 length: 16 residues.

CDR3 bases: TGTGCCAGCTCACCATACGAGGGGACAGGGGCCTACGAGCAGTACTTC. Translation gives CASSPYEGTGAYEQYF. The chain recombines TRBV18 with TRBJ2-7, with TRBD1 identical over 10 bases. Trimming at V came to 2 bases and at J to 2 bases, leaving 6 bases not matched to a gene. Germline V gives CDR1 KGHSH, CDR2 LQKENI. This CDR3 region has 16 residues.

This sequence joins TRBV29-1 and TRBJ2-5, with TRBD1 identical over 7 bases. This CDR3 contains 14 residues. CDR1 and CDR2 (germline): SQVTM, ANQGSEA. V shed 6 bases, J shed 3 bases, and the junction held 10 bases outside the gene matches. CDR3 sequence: CSVPPGQHEETQYF. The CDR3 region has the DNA TGCAGCGTCCCCCCGGGACAGCATGAAGAGACCCAGTACTTC.

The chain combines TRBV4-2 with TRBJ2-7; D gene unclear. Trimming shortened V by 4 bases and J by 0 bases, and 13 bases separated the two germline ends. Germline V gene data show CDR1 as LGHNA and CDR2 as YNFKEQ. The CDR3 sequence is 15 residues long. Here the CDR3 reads CASSRETLSSYEQYF. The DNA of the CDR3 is TGTGCCAGCAGCCGTGAAACTCTGAGCTCCTACGAGCAGTACTTC.

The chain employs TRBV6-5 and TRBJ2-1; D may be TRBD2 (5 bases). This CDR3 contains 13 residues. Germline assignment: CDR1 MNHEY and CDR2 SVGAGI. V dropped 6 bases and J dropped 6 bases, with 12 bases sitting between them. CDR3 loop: CASSLGLFNEQFF. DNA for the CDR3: TGTGCCAGCAGCCTTGGACTGTTCAATGAGCAGTTCTTC.

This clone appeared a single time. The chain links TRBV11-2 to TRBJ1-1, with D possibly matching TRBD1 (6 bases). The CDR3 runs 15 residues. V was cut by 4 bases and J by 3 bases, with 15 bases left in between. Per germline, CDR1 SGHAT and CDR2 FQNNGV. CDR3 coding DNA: TGTGCCAGCAGCTCCGAACGACAGGACGACACTGAAGCTTTCTTT. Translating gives CASSSERQDDTEAFF.

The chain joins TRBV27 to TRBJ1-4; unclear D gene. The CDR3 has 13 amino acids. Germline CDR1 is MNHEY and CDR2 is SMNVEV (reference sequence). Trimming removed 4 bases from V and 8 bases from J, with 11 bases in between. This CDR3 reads CASSYSFREKLFF. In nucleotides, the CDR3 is TGTGCCAGCAGTTACTCGTTTAGGGAAAAACTGTTTTTT. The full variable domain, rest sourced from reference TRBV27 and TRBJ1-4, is EAQVTQNPRYLITVTGKKLTVTCSQNMNHEYMSWYRQDPGLGLRQIYYSMNVEVTDKGDVPEGYKVSRKEKRNFPLILESPSPNQTSLYFCASSYSFREKLFFGSGTQLSVL.

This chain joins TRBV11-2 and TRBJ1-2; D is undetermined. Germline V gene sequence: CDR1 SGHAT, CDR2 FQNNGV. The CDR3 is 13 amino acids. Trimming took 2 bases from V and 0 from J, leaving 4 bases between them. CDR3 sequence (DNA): TGTGCCAGCAGCTTAACAGCTAACTATGGCTACACCTTC. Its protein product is CASSLTANYGYTF.

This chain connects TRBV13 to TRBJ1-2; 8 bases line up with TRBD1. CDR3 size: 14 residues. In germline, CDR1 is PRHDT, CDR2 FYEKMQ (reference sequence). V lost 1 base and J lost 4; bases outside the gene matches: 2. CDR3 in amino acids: CASSLVGTGYGYTF. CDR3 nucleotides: TGTGCCAGCAGCTTAGTAGGGACAGGCTATGGCTACACCTTC.